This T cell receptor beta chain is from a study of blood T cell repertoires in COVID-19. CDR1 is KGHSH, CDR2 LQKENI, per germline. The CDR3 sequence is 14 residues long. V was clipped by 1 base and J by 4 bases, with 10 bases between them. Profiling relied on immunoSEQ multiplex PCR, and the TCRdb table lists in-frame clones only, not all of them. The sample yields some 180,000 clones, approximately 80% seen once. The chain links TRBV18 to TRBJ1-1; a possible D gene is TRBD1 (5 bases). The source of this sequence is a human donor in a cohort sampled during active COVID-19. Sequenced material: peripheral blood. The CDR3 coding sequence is TGTGCCAGCTCACCACGGGGGGTAATCACTGAAGCTTTCTTT. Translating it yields CASSPRGVITEAFF.